These 8 T cell receptor beta chains were sequenced from one sample in a study of regulatory T cells in long-lasting Graves disease. To make TCR beta libraries, researchers used iRepertoire HTBI primers and Arm-PCR of CDR3 regions. One entry per CDR3 protein results from TCRdb running MiXCR on the multiplex PCR reads. The sample consists of about 400,000 distinct CDR3 sequences, approximately 16% of them appearing once. Time point specified: newly diagnosed GD, antithyroid drugs for less than 3 months. RNA isolated from PBMCs was used to make the TCR library. These data were likewise used in another study, on T cells in Graves' hyperthyroidism and ophthalmopathy.

The sample consisted of peripheral blood mononuclear cells (PBMCs), taken at new diagnosis, from a patient treated with antithyroid drugs. These receptors were obtained from a woman aged 40 to 55 with Graves disease.

This clonotype was seen at least ten times. The chain links TRBV7-2 to TRBJ2-5; 8 nucleotides agree with TRBD2. Judging by the DNA end, TRBJ2-1 fits better; the J call may be wrong. Germline assignment: CDR1 SGHTA and CDR2 FQGNSA. The CDR3 has 15 amino acids. The CDR3 reads CASSPQPGGFNEQFF. The CDR3 bases are TGTGCCAGCAGCCCCCAACCGGGAGGGTTCAATGAGCAGTTCTTC.

This clonotype was seen repeatedly, ten times or more. The chain recombines TRBV27 with TRBJ2-1; D gene uncertain. The CDR3 spans 13 residues. V dropped 8 bases and J dropped 7 bases, with 15 bases sitting between them. The V gene's germline CDR1 is MNHEY and CDR2 SMNVEV (reference sequence). CDR3 in amino acids: CASGRPSVNEQFF. The CDR3 DNA is TGTGCCAGCGGACGCCCCAGCGTGAATGAGCAGTTCTTC.

This clonotype is a singleton in its sample. The rearrangement uses TRBV19 and TRBJ1-5; 7 bases are a match to TRBD1. J lost 3 bases, V lost 5 bases, and 10 bases had no gene match. CDR1 is LNHDA and CDR2 is SQIVND in the germline V gene (reference sequence). The CDR3 sequence is 16 residues long. The CDR3 bases are TGTGCCAGTAGTCCCCGACAGGGCCCGAACAATCAGCCCCAGCATTTT. This translates into CASSPRQGPNNQPQHF.

This clonotype was recorded at least ten times. The chain carries TRBV7-2 and TRBJ1-2; D is unresolved. Trimming shortened V by 1 base and J by 5 bases, and 14 bases separated the two germline ends. This CDR3 region has 15 residues. Germline CDR1 is SGHTA and CDR2 is FQGNSA. The CDR3 sequence: CASSLGASRGYGYTF. CDR3 sequence (DNA): TGTGCCAGCAGCTTAGGGGCATCTAGAGGGTATGGCTACACCTTC.

The sample holds a few counts of this clonotype. The gene calls are TRBV6-5 and TRBJ2-1; possibly TRBD1 or TRBD2 for D (5 bases each). V lost 4 bases, J lost 5 bases, and 15 bases lay in between. The CDR3 is 15 amino acids. Germline V gives CDR1 MNHEY, CDR2 SVGAGI. In DNA form, the CDR3 reads TGTGCCAGCAGTTCAGACCTCGGGACCAACAATGAGCAGTTCTTC. It encodes CASSSDLGTNNEQFF.

This clonotype was observed many times. The gene calls are TRBV19 and TRBJ1-3; tentative D call: TRBD1 (5 bases). This CDR3 contains 13 residues. CDR1 and CDR2 (germline): LNHDA, SQIVND (reference sequence). Deletions cut 6 bases from V and 0 bases from J, with 6 bases between. This CDR3 is CASSDSSGNTIYF. As DNA, the CDR3 is TGTGCCAGTAGCGACAGCTCTGGAAACACCATATATTTT.

V and J are TRBV19 and TRBJ1-1, with TRBD1 identical over 10 bases. CDR1 and CDR2 from the germline V gene are LNHDA and SQIVND (reference sequence). The CDR3 sequence is 14 residues long. V dropped 7 bases and J dropped 7; count of bases not matched to a gene: 9. The CDR3 nucleotides are TGTGCCAGTACCAGGGACAGGGGTTTTATTGAAGCTTTCTTT. Its protein product is CASTRDRGFIEAFF.

This clonotype was detected ten times or more. The chain recombines TRBV28 with TRBJ1-2; D perhaps matches TRBD1 (6 bases). Between the trimmed V and J ends, which lost 5 bases and 6 bases, there was a span of 25 bases. CDR3 length equals 17 residues. Germline CDR1 MDHEN, CDR2 SYDVKM. The CDR3 loop is CASSPPITGSSLDGYTF. The DNA for the CDR3 is TGTGCCAGCAGTCCCCCCATTACAGGGAGTTCCCTAGATGGCTACACCTTC.